The 26 T cell receptor beta chains in this list originate from one sample, sequenced in a study of blood T cell repertoires in COVID-19. Here immunoSEQ multiplex PCR was the method, and the copy in TCRdb shows in-frame clones only, minus some. The sample has roughly 290,000 clones, around four fifths seen once. Sample: peripheral blood. All receptors come from a woman aged 50 to 65 with active or convalescent COVID-19.

Only one count was recorded for this clone. The V and J genes are TRBV19 and TRBJ1-1, with 7 bases lining up with TRBD1. Trimming cost V 5 bases and J 3 bases; bases outside gene matches: 6. CDR3 size: 14 residues. Germline lookup yields CDR1 LNHDA and CDR2 SQIVND (reference sequence). CDR3 sequence (DNA): TGTGCCAGTAGTGCCAGGACAGGTGACACTGAAGCTTTCTTT. It encodes CASSARTGDTEAFF.

The V call is TRBV6-1, the J call TRBJ2-1, with 7 bases aligning to TRBD1. V shed 3 bases, J shed 0 bases, and the junction held 5 bases outside the gene matches. This CDR3 is built from 16 residues. CDR1 is MNHNS, CDR2 SASEGT, per germline. CDR3 residues: CASSDLQGSSYNEQFF. For the CDR3, the DNA is TGTGCCAGCAGTGACCTACAGGGGAGCTCCTACAATGAGCAGTTCTTC.

This clone was recorded only once. CDR3 residues: CASSVADSNQPQHF. The CDR3, as DNA: TGTGCCAGCAGCGTAGCAGATAGCAATCAGCCCCAGCATTTT. The J gene is TRBJ1-5, the V gene TRBV9; unclear D gene. CDR3 length: 14 residues. From germline, CDR1 is SGDLS and CDR2 YYNGEE. V shed 0 bases and J shed 0 bases, with 4 bases lying between them.

The chain combines TRBV15 with TRBJ2-7; 8 bases match TRBD2. V lost 1 base to trimming and J lost 5 bases; unmatched junction nucleotides: 10. The germline V gene encodes CDR1 LNHNV and CDR2 YYDKDF (reference sequence). The CDR3 consists of 16 residues. CDR3 residues: CATSRGPLAGKNEQYF. In nucleotides, the CDR3 is TGTGCCACCAGCAGAGGGCCCTTAGCGGGAAAGAACGAGCAGTACTTC.

In its sample, this clone is medium-sized. Other nucleotide sequences in the sample specify the same CDR3. The CDR3 DNA sequence: TGTGCCAGCAGCCCCGGACAGGGGGCGTGGGAGACCCAGTACTTC. Its protein is CASSPGQGAWETQYF. The rearrangement joins TRBV3-1 (or the pseudogene TRBV3-2) to TRBJ2-5, with 11 positions matching TRBD1. Trimming cost V 4 bases and J 5 bases; bases outside gene matches: 6. This CDR3 region has 15 residues. The germline V gene has CDR1 LGHDT and CDR2 YNNKEL (reference sequence).

The genes are TRBV7-2 and TRBJ1-5; TRBD1 matches 7 bases. V trimming: 1 base; J trimming: 16 bases; junction bases outside the gene matches: 10. Germline loops: CDR1 SGHTA, CDR2 FQGNSA. The length of the CDR3 is 13 residues. The DNA for the CDR3 is TGTGCCAGCAGCTTAGTCCCCTCTGGGACAGAACATTTT. Amino acids: CASSLVPSGTEHF. Full variable domain (rest looked up from reference TRBV7-2 and TRBJ1-5): GAGVSQSPSNKVTEKGKDVELRCDPISGHTALYWYRQSLGQGLEFLIYFQGNSAPDKSGLPSDRFSAERTGGSVSTLTIQRTQQEDSAVYLCASSLVPSGTEHFGDGTRLSIL.

This clone occurred a few times. This chain connects TRBV27 to TRBJ2-1, with D perhaps matching TRBD2 (7 bases). The ends were cut back, 3 bases at V and 8 bases at J, with 17 bases in the middle. Germline CDR1 is MNHEY and CDR2 is SMNVEV (reference sequence). The CDR3 runs 15 residues. The DNA of the CDR3 is TGTGCCAGCAGTTTTACGGTAGTAGGGGGGGATGAGCAGTTCTTC. Its translation: CASSFTVVGGDEQFF.

The V call is TRBV7-9, the J call TRBJ2-5; 7 nucleotides match TRBD2. Per germline, CDR1 SEHNR and CDR2 FQNEAQ (reference sequence). Trimming cost V 4 bases and J 3 bases; bases outside gene matches: 11. CDR3 length: 16 amino acids. The DNA of the CDR3 is TGTGCCAGCAGCTCGCTGACTAGCAGCAGAGAAGAGACCCAGTACTTC. It specifies CASSSLTSSREETQYF. The full variable domain, completed using reference TRBV7-9 and TRBJ2-5, is DTGVSQNPRHKITKRGQNVTFRCDPISEHNRLYWYRQTLGQGPEFLTYFQNEAQLEKSRLLSDRFSAERPKGSFSTLEIQRTEQGDSAMYLCASSSLTSSREETQYFGPGTRLLVL.

In its sample, this clone was seen once. The chain employs TRBV6-5 and TRBJ1-1; 10 bases match TRBD1. The CDR3 totals 13 residues. Trimming removed 6 bases from V and 7 bases from J; junction bases left unmatched: 5. Germline CDR1 reads MNHEY; CDR2 reads SVGAGI. CDR3 coding DNA: TGTGCCAGCAGCGGGACAGGGGTGGATGAAGCTTTCTTT. It is translated as CASSGTGVDEAFF.

The chain joins TRBV5-4 to TRBJ2-1; weak D call: TRBD1 (6 bases). CDR3 length: 14 residues. The ends were cut back, 2 bases at V and 7 bases at J, with 13 bases in the middle. In germline, CDR1 is SGHNT, CDR2 YYREEE (reference sequence). CDR3 in amino acids: CASSFSNRENEQFF. The CDR3 bases are TGTGCCAGCAGCTTCAGTAACAGGGAAAATGAGCAGTTCTTC.

The chain combines TRBV10-3 with TRBJ2-3, with 11 bases that match TRBD2. The CDR3 extends over 15 amino acids. V lost 8 bases and J lost 1; bases outside the gene matches: 5. CDR1 is ENHRY and CDR2 is SYGVKD in the germline V gene. In DNA, the CDR3 is TGTGCCATCGGGGGACTAGCGGCGGGCACAGATACGCAGTATTTT. Translated, it gives CAIGGLAAGTDTQYF.

This clone was seen at least ten times. The genes are TRBV9 and TRBJ2-7; 7 bases line up with TRBD1. The ends lost 4 bases at V and 5 bases at J; junction bases unmatched: 3. This CDR3 comprises 12 residues. From germline, CDR1 is SGDLS and CDR2 YYNGEE. CDR3 residues: CASSFTGDEQYF. CDR3 sequence (DNA): TGTGCCAGCAGCTTTACAGGGGACGAGCAGTACTTC.

The chain employs TRBV7-8 and TRBJ2-1, with 13 nucleotides matching TRBD2. This CDR3 comprises 19 residues. Germline loops: CDR1 SGHVS, CDR2 FQNEAQ. V dropped 2 bases and J dropped 3; count of bases not matched to a gene: 10. The CDR3 protein is CASSLTTSGRAGIYNEQFF. Here the CDR3 DNA reads TGTGCCAGCAGCTTAACCACTAGCGGGAGGGCCGGGATCTACAATGAGCAGTTCTTC.

The chain couples TRBV29-1 to TRBJ1-1; no clear D. The V end lost 8 bases, the J end lost 3 bases, and 7 bases lay between the germline ends. Germline CDR1 and CDR2: SQVTM and ANQGSEA. CDR3 length: 10 amino acids. The CDR3 reads CSTRDTEAFF. Here the CDR3 DNA reads TGCAGCACCCGCGACACTGAAGCTTTCTTT.

This clone was detected only a few times. This chain connects TRBV19 to TRBJ2-1; weak D call: TRBD1 (6 bases). V lost 5 bases and J 0 bases, leaving 11 bases between the germline ends. The CDR3 spans 15 residues. CDR1 is LNHDA and CDR2 is SQIVND in the germline V gene (reference sequence). CDR3 sequence: CASSRTGISYNEQFF. In nucleotides, the CDR3 is TGTGCCAGTAGTCGTACAGGGATCTCCTACAATGAGCAGTTCTTC.

This chain joins TRBV4-2 and TRBJ2-1; the D gene is possibly TRBD2 (6 bases). The V gene lost 2 bases and the J gene lost 5 bases, with 16 bases spanning the gap. The CDR3 is 16 amino acids. In germline, CDR1 is LGHNA, CDR2 YNFKEQ. The chain's CDR3 is CASSQTGTGSDNEQFF. The CDR3 nucleotides are TGTGCCAGCAGCCAAACCGGGACTGGCAGCGACAATGAGCAGTTCTTC.

The chain carries TRBV18 and TRBJ1-1, with D uncertain. The germline V and J ends were trimmed by 2 bases and 9 bases, with 10 bases remaining between them. The CDR3 is made up of 12 amino acids. The germline gives CDR1 KGHSH, CDR2 LQKENI. The CDR3 region is CASSPVETKAFF. CDR3 sequence (DNA): TGTGCCAGCTCACCAGTGGAAACTAAAGCTTTCTTT.

J is TRBJ2-7 and V is TRBV27, with TRBD1 identical over 10 bases. The CDR3 extends over 15 amino acids. The V segment lost 6 bases and the J segment 6 bases; nucleotides outside the gene matches: 11. CDR1 is MNHEY and CDR2 is SMNVEV in the germline V gene (reference sequence). The DNA for the CDR3 is TGTGCCAGCAGACGCGACAGGGGGCGTGTATCCGAGCAGTACTTC. It codes for CASRRDRGRVSEQYF.

CDR3 sequence (DNA): TGTGCCAGCAGAGACAGGGGAAGCATGAACACTGAAGCTTTCTTT. Translating gives CASRDRGSMNTEAFF. This chain joins TRBV6-5 and TRBJ1-1; 8 nucleotides align to TRBD1. The CDR3 runs 15 residues. Germline V lookup: CDR1 MNHEY, CDR2 SVGAGI. Trimming at V came to 6 bases and at J to 0 bases, leaving 6 bases not matched to a gene.

The V and J genes are TRBV28 and TRBJ1-5; D remains unclear. Trimming removed 9 bases from V and 5 bases from J, with 17 bases in between. The V gene's germline CDR1 is MDHEN and CDR2 SYDVKM. The CDR3 sequence is 14 residues long. This CDR3 reads CASYAGRLDQPQHF. CDR3 nucleotides: TGTGCCAGTTACGCTGGGAGACTAGATCAGCCCCAGCATTTT.

The rearrangement uses TRBV9 and TRBJ1-1; D is unclear. Looked up from germline, CDR1 is SGDLS and CDR2 is YYNGEE. V was clipped by 4 bases and J by 1 base, with 11 bases between them. The CDR3 spans 14 residues. The CDR3 bases are TGTGCCAGCAGCCCGAAACAGAGGAACACTGAAGCTTTCTTT. Translated, it gives CASSPKQRNTEAFF.

This clone was seen a single time. The chain is built from TRBV3-1 (or the pseudogene TRBV3-2) and TRBJ2-5; 12 nucleotides line up with TRBD1. J gave up 5 bases and V 2 bases, and 6 bases lay outside the gene matches. The CDR3 loop spans 16 amino acids. Germline loops: CDR1 LGHDT, CDR2 YNNKEL (reference sequence). In DNA form, the CDR3 reads TGTGCCAGCAGCCAAACCGGGACAGGGGGCAGGGAGACCCAGTACTTC. The encoded protein is CASSQTGTGGRETQYF.

This chain connects TRBV10-2 to TRBJ2-7; the match to TRBD2 covers 14 bases. CDR3 size: 16 residues. Unmatched junction bases numbered 2, after V lost 0 bases and J lost 4 bases. Germline V gene lookup returns CDR1 WSHSY and CDR2 SAAADI. CDR3 in DNA: TGCGCCAGCAGTGAGTCGACTAGCGGGAGGGAATACGAGCAGTACTTC. Protein: CASSESTSGREYEQYF.

This clone was observed a single time. The CDR3 region is CAWSRAGGLNTEAFF. CDR3 DNA sequence: TGTGCCTGGAGTAGGGCAGGGGGATTGAACACTGAAGCTTTCTTT. The J gene is TRBJ1-1, the V gene TRBV30; 7 bases map to TRBD1. Germline trimming cut 2 bases from V and 0 bases from J; bases unmatched to any gene: 6. The CDR3 extends over 15 amino acids. Germline V gives CDR1 GTSNPN, CDR2 SVGIG (reference sequence).

Here the CDR3 DNA reads TGTGCCAGCAGCCAGAGTCGTCCCGCATTCTTCTACGAGCAGTACTTC. This translates into CASSQSRPAFFYEQYF. The rearrangement uses TRBV3-1 (or the pseudogene TRBV3-2) and TRBJ2-7; D unclear. V was cut by 3 bases and J by 3 bases, with 18 bases left in between. The CDR3 loop spans 16 amino acids. Germline values: CDR1 LGHDT, CDR2 YNNKEL (reference sequence).

CDR3 residues: CASSLGPRGIGETQYF. The CDR3 DNA reads as TGCGCCAGCAGCTTGGGTCCCCGGGGGATCGGAGAGACCCAGTACTTC. The V and J genes are TRBV5-1 and TRBJ2-5; TRBD2 is a possible D gene (6 bases). The V end lost 0 bases, the J end lost 4 bases, and 16 bases lay between the germline ends. The CDR3 has 16 residues. Germline V gives CDR1 SGHRS, CDR2 YFSETQ.